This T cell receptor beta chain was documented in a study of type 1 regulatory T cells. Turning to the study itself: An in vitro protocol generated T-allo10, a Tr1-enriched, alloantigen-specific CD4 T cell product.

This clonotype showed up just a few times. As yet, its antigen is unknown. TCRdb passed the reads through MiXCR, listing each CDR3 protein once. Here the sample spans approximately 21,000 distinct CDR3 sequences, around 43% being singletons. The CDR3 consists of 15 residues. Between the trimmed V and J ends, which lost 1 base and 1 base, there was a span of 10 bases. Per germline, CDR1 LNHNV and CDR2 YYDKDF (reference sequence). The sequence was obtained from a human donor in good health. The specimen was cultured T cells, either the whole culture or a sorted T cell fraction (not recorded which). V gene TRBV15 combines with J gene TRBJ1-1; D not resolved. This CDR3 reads CATSRVRGWNTEAFF. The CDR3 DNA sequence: TGTGCCACCAGCAGAGTTCGGGGATGGAACACTGAAGCTTTCTTT.